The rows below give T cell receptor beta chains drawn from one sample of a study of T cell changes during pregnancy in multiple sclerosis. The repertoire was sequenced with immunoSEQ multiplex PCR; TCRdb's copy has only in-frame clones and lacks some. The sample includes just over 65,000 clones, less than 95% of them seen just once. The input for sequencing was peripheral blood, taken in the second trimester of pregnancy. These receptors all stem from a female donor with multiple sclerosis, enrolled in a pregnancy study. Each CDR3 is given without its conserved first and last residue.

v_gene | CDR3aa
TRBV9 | ASSVAQGRTEAF
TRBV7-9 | ASSLFSGQETQY
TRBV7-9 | ASGITGVREKLF
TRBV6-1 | ASSEPGWSPEQY
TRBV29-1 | SVDGTGLAEQY
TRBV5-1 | ASSLGDRSYNEQF
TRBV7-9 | ASSPGQGPGETQY
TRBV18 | ASSPRASGGAEEQY
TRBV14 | ASSLSGGSYEQY
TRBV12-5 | ASGFRGGTGELF
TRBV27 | ASSARPPPYGYT
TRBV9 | ASSVTGTGAEKLF
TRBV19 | ASRGHDSGANVLT
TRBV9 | ASSVGQGPRQTQY
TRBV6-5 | ASRGQGVNSPLH
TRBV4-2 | ASSQEGRVNTGELF
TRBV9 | ASSPGVMNTEAF
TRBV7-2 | ASSLRAGGTGETQY
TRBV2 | ASKVRDYNSPLH
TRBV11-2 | ASSPRPGTVYEQY
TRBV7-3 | ASSHSSVRYNEQF
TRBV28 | ASSPGQGFYGYT
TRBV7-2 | ASSLDAGGGQDYGYT
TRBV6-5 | ASSWTGQNEKLF
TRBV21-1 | ASSKDRDNSPLH
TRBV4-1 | ASSQVARFDQPQH
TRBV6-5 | ASSLTGGNQPQH
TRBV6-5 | ASSLRHGSEQY
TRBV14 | ASSQIGQKYEQY
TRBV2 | ASNTRGAYEQY
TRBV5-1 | ASSDGTASQETQY
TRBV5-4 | ASSFRGLNYGYT
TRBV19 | ASSIVAYQPQH
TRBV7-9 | ASSSTGGRTEAF
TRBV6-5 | ASSSYYSGNTIY
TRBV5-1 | ASSLGGNTGELF